The T cell receptor (beta chain) under discussion was sequenced for a study of lymphopenia after photon versus proton radiotherapy. The protocol was immunoSEQ multiplex PCR, while the TCRdb copy is restricted to in-frame clones and leaves out a portion. The repertoire holds under 65,000 clones, with about 81% as singletons. Germline lookup yields CDR1 MNHNS and CDR2 SASEGT. The junction had 6 bases not matched to a gene; V was cut back by 4 bases and J by 1 base. This CDR3 has 15 amino acids. The chain links TRBV6-1 to TRBJ1-1; 7 bases match TRBD1. This TCR came from a man between 60 and 75 years old with pancreatic cancer. Sequencing used peripheral blood, obtained from a patient treated with proton-based radiotherapy. The CDR3 region is CASSARGSRNTEAFF. The DNA of the CDR3 is TGTGCCAGCAGTGCCAGGGGGTCGCGGAACACTGAAGCTTTCTTT.